This T cell receptor beta chain was identified in a study of identical twins. Study findings and constraints: Weaker excess twin sharing was observed in beta out-of-frame sequences. Zero-insertion analyses were open to partial confounding by invariant MAIT and iNKT cells. Recombination models fit unrelated individuals' TCR alpha sharing but underestimated twins'.

This clonotype was seen only a few times. Its antigen is unidentified. TCRdb re-called the 5' RACE reads through MiXCR, storing one row per CDR3 protein. The data show 350,000 to 500,000 distinct CDR3 sequences, about 18% seen once. Germline CDR1 reads MNHNS; CDR2 reads SASEGT. Germline trimming cut 7 bases from V and 5 bases from J; bases unmatched to any gene: 7. There are 15 residues in the CDR3. The sequence was obtained from a man aged 45-65 years in good health. The chain links TRBV6-1 to TRBJ2-3; 12 bases are shared with TRBD2. The sequencing input was naive T cells sorted from blood. CDR3 nucleotides: TGTGCCAGCAAATTCCTAGCGGGGGGGCTAGATACGCAGTATTTT. Its protein is CASKFLAGGLDTQYF.